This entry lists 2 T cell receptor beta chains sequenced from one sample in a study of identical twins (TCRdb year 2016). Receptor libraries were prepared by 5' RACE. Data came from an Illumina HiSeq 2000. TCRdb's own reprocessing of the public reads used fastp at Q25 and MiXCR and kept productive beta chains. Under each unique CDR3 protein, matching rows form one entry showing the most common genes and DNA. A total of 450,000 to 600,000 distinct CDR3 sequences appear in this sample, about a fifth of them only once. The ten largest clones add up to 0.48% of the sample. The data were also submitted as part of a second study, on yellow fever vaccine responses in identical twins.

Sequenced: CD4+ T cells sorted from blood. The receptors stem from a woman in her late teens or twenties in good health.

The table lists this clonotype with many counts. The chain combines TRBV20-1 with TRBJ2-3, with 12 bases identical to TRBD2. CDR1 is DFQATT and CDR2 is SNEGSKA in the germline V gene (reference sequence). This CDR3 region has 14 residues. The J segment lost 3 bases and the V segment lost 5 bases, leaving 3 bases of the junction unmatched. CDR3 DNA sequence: TGCAGTGCTCGACTAGCGGGAGTGACAGATACGCAGTATTTT. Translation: CSARLAGVTDTQYF.

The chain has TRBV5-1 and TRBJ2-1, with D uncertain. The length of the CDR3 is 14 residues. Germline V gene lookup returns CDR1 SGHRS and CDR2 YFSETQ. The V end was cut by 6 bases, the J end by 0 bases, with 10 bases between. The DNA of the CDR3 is TGCGCCAGCAACACTCTGAGCTCCTACAATGAGCAGTTCTTC. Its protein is CASNTLSSYNEQFF. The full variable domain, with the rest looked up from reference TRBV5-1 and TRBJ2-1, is KAGVTQTPRYLIKTRGQQVTLSCSPISGHRSVSWYQQTPGQGLQFLFEYFSETQRNKGNFPGRFSGRQFSNSRSEMNVSTLELGDSALYLCASNTLSSYNEQFFGPGTRLTVL.